The clone carrying this T cell receptor beta chain was counted between two and nine times. Its specificity is not known. Germline V lookup: CDR1 MNHEY, CDR2 SVGAGI. The CDR3 totals 12 residues. Unmatched junction bases numbered 4, after V lost 5 bases and J lost 10 bases. Only in-frame clones appear in the TCRdb table, and some are missing; sequencing was by immunoSEQ multiplex PCR. The data show approximately 120,000 clones, 80% to 90% seen once. These data come from a study of T cell responses to AZD1222 COVID-19 vaccine. In the study overall: Second-dose recipients at about 4 or about 12 weeks were treated as one pooled group.

General study findings and limits: Vaccine-associated CD4 TCRs ranged over spike, dominating at 160-218 and 743-854.

The source of this sequence is an adult in good health. The sequencing used peripheral blood, collected on day 0 of AZD1222 vaccination. V usage is TRBV6-5 and J usage is TRBJ2-1; 8 nucleotides align to TRBD1. The CDR3, as DNA: TGTGCCAGCAGTACCGGACAGGGAGAGCAGTTCTTC. It translates to CASSTGQGEQFF.